The 17 T cell receptor beta chains below all came from one sample that was sequenced in a study of cytomegalovirus exposure and HLA in healthy donors. The study ran its PCR with 60 Vbeta and 13 Jbeta primers. The protocol was immunoSEQ multiplex PCR, while the TCRdb copy is restricted to in-frame clones and leaves out a portion. The repertoire has some 150,000 clones, approximately 73% of them found once; the top ten carry around 14%. Material for sequencing was PBMCs. Receptors originate from a human donor in good health.

V and J are TRBV11-2 and TRBJ2-3; weak D call: TRBD2 (6 bases). Germline loops: CDR1 SGHAT, CDR2 FQNNGV. V gave up 1 base and J gave up 5 bases, with 13 bases separating them. The CDR3 length is 15 residues. CDR3 protein: CASSLGGAAGDTQYF. CDR3 nucleotides: TGTGCCAGCAGCTTAGGCGGGGCGGCGGGAGATACGCAGTATTTT. The variable domain in full, completed from reference TRBV11-2 and TRBJ2-3, reads EAGVAQSPRYKIIEKRQSVAFWCNPISGHATLYWYQQILGQGPKLLIQFQNNGVVDDSQLPKDRFSAERLKGVDSTLKIQPAKLEDSAVYLCASSLGGAAGDTQYFGPGTRLTVL.

V and J are TRBV28 and TRBJ2-1; 7 bases match TRBD2. The CDR3 loop spans 15 amino acids. Germline V CDR1 and CDR2: MDHEN, SYDVKM. The V gene end was trimmed by 3 bases and the J gene end by 0 bases; junction bases not matched to a gene: 2. CDR3 DNA sequence: TGTGCCAGCAGTTTTCTAGCGGTCTCCTACAATGAGCAGTTCTTC. Protein sequence: CASSFLAVSYNEQFF.

The chain recombines TRBV6-1 with TRBJ2-5; 11 nucleotides align to TRBD2. The J call may be mistaken, given a closer DNA end match to TRBJ2-7. Germline V gives CDR1 MNHNS, CDR2 SASEGT. This CDR3 has 14 amino acids. The CDR3 nucleotides are TGTGCCAGCAGCTTAGCGGGAGGGTCCTACGAGCAGTACTTC. It specifies CASSLAGGSYEQYF.

The chain joins TRBV5-6 to TRBJ2-7, with D perhaps TRBD1 (7 bases). V lost 0 bases to trimming and J lost 5 bases, with 12 bases between them. The V gene's germline CDR1 is SGHDT and CDR2 YYEEEE. CDR3 length: 14 residues. This chain's CDR3 is CASSLGGDRNEQYF. Here the CDR3 DNA reads TGTGCCAGCAGCTTGGGCGGGGACAGAAACGAGCAGTACTTC.

The chain combines TRBV5-1 with TRBJ2-1; weak D call: TRBD1 (5 bases). V shed 5 bases and J shed 6 bases, with 12 bases lying between them. The length of the CDR3 is 13 residues. CDR1 and CDR2 from the germline V gene are SGHRS and YFSETQ. CDR3 amino acids: CASRFQGSNEQFF. The CDR3 nucleotides are TGCGCCAGCAGATTTCAGGGATCCAATGAGCAGTTCTTC. The full variable domain, its missing parts supplied by reference TRBV5-1 and TRBJ2-1, is KAGVTQTPRYLIKTRGQQVTLSCSPISGHRSVSWYQQTPGQGLQFLFEYFSETQRNKGNFPGRFSGRQFSNSRSEMNVSTLELGDSALYLCASRFQGSNEQFFGPGTRLTVL.

V usage is TRBV6-5 and J usage is TRBJ1-2, with 7 positions matching TRBD1. From germline, CDR1 is MNHEY and CDR2 SVGAGI. The CDR3 contains 16 residues. Trimming took 0 bases from V and 6 from J; bases not matched to a gene: 10. The CDR3 region is CASSYSSPQGVDGYTF. The CDR3, as DNA: TGTGCCAGCAGTTACTCGAGTCCGCAGGGGGTGGATGGCTACACCTTC.

This rearrangement joins TRBV5-1 to TRBJ2-5, with TRBD2 matching 8 bases. The DNA end is more similar to TRBJ2-7, so the J call may be wrong. This CDR3 is 15 amino acids long. CDR1 and CDR2 (germline): SGHRS, YFSETQ. The CDR3 is CASSLVSGGPYEQYF. In DNA form, the CDR3 reads TGCGCCAGCAGCTTGGTATCGGGAGGGCCCTACGAGCAGTACTTC.

Written as DNA, the CDR3 is TGCAGCGTTGAATCATCCGGGAGGGCCGATGAGCAGTTCTTC. It translates to CSVESSGRADEQFF. The V gene is TRBV29-1, the J gene TRBJ2-1; 8 nucleotides align to TRBD2. Germline CDR1 is SQVTM and CDR2 is ANQGSEA. V shed 2 bases, J shed 8 bases, and the junction held 8 bases outside the gene matches. The CDR3 runs 14 residues.

The gene calls are TRBV13 and TRBJ2-3; the D gene is possibly TRBD2 (5 bases). This CDR3 has 15 residues. Germline CDR1 reads PRHDT; CDR2 reads FYEKMQ (reference sequence). Trimming removed 5 bases at V and 2 bases at J, with 14 bases between. The CDR3 here is CASSILVGDTDTQYF. For the CDR3, the DNA is TGTGCCAGCAGCATCCTGGTGGGAGACACAGATACGCAGTATTTT.

This clone was seen more than once but under ten times. The junction and the germline gene differ at one end; a read error may be behind it. The chain joins TRBV30 to TRBJ2-5; D may be TRBD2 (6 bases). The length of the CDR3 is 15 residues. Germline loops: CDR1 GTSNPN, CDR2 SVGIG (reference sequence). In DNA, the CDR3 is TGTGCCTGGAACAGAAGGGACTCCTACCAGGAGACCCAGTACTTC. It translates to CAWNRRDSYQETQYF.

The genes are TRBV6-1 and TRBJ1-5; D gene ambiguous. This CDR3 comprises 14 residues. Germline lookup yields CDR1 MNHNS and CDR2 SASEGT. V was clipped by 3 bases and J by 0 bases, with 6 bases between them. This chain's CDR3 is CASSEQDSNQPQHF. The DNA for the CDR3 is TGTGCCAGCAGTGAGCAGGATAGCAATCAGCCCCAGCATTTT.

A few counts support this clone. The chain links TRBV5-1 to TRBJ2-3, with 8 nucleotides matching TRBD1. This CDR3 has 15 amino acids. CDR1 is SGHRS, CDR2 YFSETQ, per germline. The V and J ends lost 4 bases and 3 bases, in that order; junction bases with no gene match: 7. As DNA, the CDR3 is TGCGCCAGCAGCCCAGGGGGCTCGGTTACAGATACGCAGTATTTT. Its translation: CASSPGGSVTDTQYF. The full variable domain, with the rest looked up from reference TRBV5-1 and TRBJ2-3, is KAGVTQTPRYLIKTRGQQVTLSCSPISGHRSVSWYQQTPGQGLQFLFEYFSETQRNKGNFPGRFSGRQFSNSRSEMNVSTLELGDSALYLCASSPGGSVTDTQYFGPGTRLTVL.

The V call is TRBV27, the J call TRBJ2-7; 8 bases agree with TRBD1. The V gene's germline CDR1 is MNHEY and CDR2 SMNVEV (reference sequence). Trimming removed 7 bases from V and 7 bases from J; junction bases left unmatched: 12. The CDR3 covers 14 residues. DNA for the CDR3: TGTGCCAGCAACTTGACGGACAGGGTTAAAGAGCAGTACTTC. This codes for CASNLTDRVKEQYF.

The chain carries TRBV6-1 and TRBJ2-7; 7 nucleotides align to TRBD1. Germline V gene data show CDR1 as MNHNS and CDR2 as SASEGT. V trimming: 8 bases; J trimming: 2 bases; junction bases outside the gene matches: 9. This CDR3 is built from 14 residues. The CDR3 DNA reads as TGTGCCAGCTTAAGAGGGGACAGCGCCTACGAGCAGTACTTC. Translated: CASLRGDSAYEQYF.

This chain uses TRBV7-2 with TRBJ2-2; weak D call: TRBD1 (7 bases). The CDR3 is 15 amino acids. CDR1 and CDR2 (germline): SGHTA, FQGNSA. Trimming took off 6 bases at V and 2 bases at J, with 13 bases between the two ends. The CDR3 protein is CASSTTGTNTGELFF. For the CDR3, the DNA is TGTGCCAGCAGTACGACAGGGACTAACACCGGGGAGCTGTTTTTT.

This chain joins TRBV6-1 and TRBJ2-5; D is uncertain. The CDR3 has 13 amino acids. Looked up from germline, CDR1 is MNHNS and CDR2 is SASEGT. With 4 bases removed from V and 0 bases from J, the gap between germline ends came to 6 bases. The CDR3 reads CASSAVYQETQYF. The CDR3 nucleotides are TGTGCCAGCAGTGCAGTGTACCAAGAGACCCAGTACTTC.

This chain joins TRBV5-4 and TRBJ1-4; D is perhaps TRBD1 (5 bases). Germline V gene lookup returns CDR1 SGHNT and CDR2 YYREEE (reference sequence). The V gene lost 0 bases and the J gene lost 6 bases, with 9 bases spanning the gap. CDR3 length: 14 residues. The CDR3 reads CASSLGRADEKLFF. As DNA, the CDR3 is TGTGCCAGCAGCTTGGGCAGGGCAGATGAAAAACTGTTTTTT. Drawing the rest from reference TRBV5-4 and TRBJ1-4, the complete variable domain is ETGVTQSPTHLIKTRGQQVTLRCSSQSGHNTVSWYQQALGQGPQFIFQYYREEENGRGNFPPRFSGLQFPNYSSELNVNALELDDSALYLCASSLGRADEKLFFGSGTQLSVL.